This paragraph reports one T cell receptor beta chain. Study processing details: Estimation of nucleated cell counts was performed using reference gene primer amplification. The assay was immunoSEQ multiplex PCR, and TCRdb's table has in-frame clones only and misses some. V and J calls and clone size are those listed in that table; D and trimming were worked out from the DNA. The sample includes roughly 300,000 clones, 88% of them seen just once. CDR3 length: 14 amino acids. V gave up 5 bases and J gave up 7 bases; unmatched junction bases: 8. The germline gives CDR1 SGHVS, CDR2 FQNEAQ. This specimen comes from a study of blood T cell repertoires in COVID-19. At the level of the study: Sites in the United States, Italy and Spain provided acute and convalescent COVID-19 samples.

Sequencing used peripheral blood. V is TRBV7-8 and J is TRBJ2-1, with 7 bases fitting TRBD1. The sequence derives from a young man with active or convalescent COVID-19. CDR3 protein: CASSSSGQLNEQFF. For the CDR3, the DNA is TGTGCCAGCAGCAGTTCGGGACAGCTAAATGAGCAGTTCTTC.